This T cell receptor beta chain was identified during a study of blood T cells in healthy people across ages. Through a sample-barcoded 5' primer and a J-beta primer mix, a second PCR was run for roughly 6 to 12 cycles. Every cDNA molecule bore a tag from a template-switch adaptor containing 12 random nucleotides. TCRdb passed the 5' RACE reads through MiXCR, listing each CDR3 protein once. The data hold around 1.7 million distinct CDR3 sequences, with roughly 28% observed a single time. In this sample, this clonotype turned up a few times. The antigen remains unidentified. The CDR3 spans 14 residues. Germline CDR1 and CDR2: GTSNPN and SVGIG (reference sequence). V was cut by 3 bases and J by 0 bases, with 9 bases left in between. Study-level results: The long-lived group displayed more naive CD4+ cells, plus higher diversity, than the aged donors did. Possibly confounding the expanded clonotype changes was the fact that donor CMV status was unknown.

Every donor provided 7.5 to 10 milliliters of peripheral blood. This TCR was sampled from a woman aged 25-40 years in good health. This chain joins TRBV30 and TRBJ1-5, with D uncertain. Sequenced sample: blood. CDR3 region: CAWSPGYSNQPQHF. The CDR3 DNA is TGTGCCTGGAGCCCGGGTTATAGCAATCAGCCCCAGCATTTT.